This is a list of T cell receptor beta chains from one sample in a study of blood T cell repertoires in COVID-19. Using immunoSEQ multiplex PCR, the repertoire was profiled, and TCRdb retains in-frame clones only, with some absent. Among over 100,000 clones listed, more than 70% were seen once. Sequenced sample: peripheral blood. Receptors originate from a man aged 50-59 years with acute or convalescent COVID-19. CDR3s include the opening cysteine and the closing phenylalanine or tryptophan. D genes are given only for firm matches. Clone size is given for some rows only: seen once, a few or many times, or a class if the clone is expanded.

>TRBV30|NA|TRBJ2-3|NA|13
CALREVATDTQYF
TGTGCCCTACGAGAGGTAGCGACAGATACGCAGTATTTT
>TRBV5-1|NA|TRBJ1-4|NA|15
CASSLTTRGNEKLFF
TGCGCCAGCAGCTTGACGACGCGGGGTAATGAAAAACTGTTTTTT
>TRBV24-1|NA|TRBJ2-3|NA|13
CATSDPSTDTQYF
TGTGCCACCAGTGACCCAAGCACAGATACGCAGTATTTT
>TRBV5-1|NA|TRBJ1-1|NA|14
CASRLRFVNTEAFF
TGCGCCAGCAGGCTGAGGTTCGTGAACACTGAAGCTTTCTTT
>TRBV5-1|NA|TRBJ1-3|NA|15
CASSSQGYSGNTIYF
TGCGCCAGCAGCTCACAGGGATACTCTGGAAACACCATATATTTT
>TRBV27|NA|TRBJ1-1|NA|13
CASSSGVNTEAFF
TGTGCCAGCAGTAGCGGGGTGAACACTGAAGCTTTCTTT
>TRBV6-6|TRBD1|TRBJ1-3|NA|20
CASSPTDSGQGFVTGNTIYF
TGTGCCAGCAGCCCAACCGACTCAGGACAGGGTTTTGTAACGGGAAACACCATATATTTT
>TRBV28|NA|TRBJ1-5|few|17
CASSSPGQGMGNQPQHF
TGTGCCAGCAGTTCCCCAGGGCAGGGAATGGGCAATCAGCCCCAGCATTTT
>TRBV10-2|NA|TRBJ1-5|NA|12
CASSEVQQPQHF
TGCGCCAGCAGTGAGGTTCAGCAGCCCCAGCATTTT
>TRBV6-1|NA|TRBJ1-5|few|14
CASSERGTYQPQHF
TGTGCCAGCAGTGAACGGGGGACCTATCAGCCCCAGCATTTT
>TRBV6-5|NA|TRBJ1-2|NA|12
CASIGGNKGYTF
TGTGCCAGCATTGGAGGAAATAAGGGCTACACCTTC
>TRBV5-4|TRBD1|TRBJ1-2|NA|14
CASSPPDRGGGYTF
TGTGCCAGCAGCCCCCCGGACAGGGGAGGCGGCTACACCTTC
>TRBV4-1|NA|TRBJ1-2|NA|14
CASSRARDGYGYTF
TGCGCCAGCAGCCGAGCCAGGGATGGGTATGGCTACACCTTC
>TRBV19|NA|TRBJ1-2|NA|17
CASSTPRGGGAHYGYTF
TGTGCCAGTAGTACTCCCCGAGGGGGGGGCGCACACTATGGCTACACCTTC
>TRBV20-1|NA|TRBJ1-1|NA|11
CSGEENTEAFF
TGCTCGGGGGAGGAGAACACTGAAGCTTTCTTT
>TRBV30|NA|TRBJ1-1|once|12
CAYTGSGTEAFF
TGTGCCTACACAGGGAGTGGCACTGAAGCTTTCTTT
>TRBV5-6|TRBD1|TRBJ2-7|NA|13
CASSLYRGDEQYF
TGTGCCAGCAGCTTGTACAGGGGGGACGAGCAGTACTTC
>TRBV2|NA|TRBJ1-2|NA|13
CASSPQWNYGYTF
TGTGCCAGCAGTCCTCAGTGGAACTATGGCTACACCTTC